This T cell receptor beta chain was documented in a study of shared clonotypes between healthy human individuals. Overall study results and limits: Clonotype sharing among the donors was expected to vary with sequencing depth.

The CDR3 is 17 amino acids. Trimming removed 2 bases at V and 6 bases at J, with 17 bases between. From germline, CDR1 is MNHEY and CDR2 SMNVEV (reference sequence). There were no recent acute infections or vaccinations among the donors, who were healthy HIV-negative adults. Each PCR replicate run on unsorted PBMC took in about 300 ng DNA, tens of thousands of T cell genomes. Assay: immunoSEQ multiplex PCR; the TCRdb copy retains only in-frame clones and omits some. The sample consists of about 490,000 clones, roughly 80% of them appearing once. Regarding this clone: The antigen remains unidentified. It is likely a read error: a sequence one base away is far more abundant.

The chain uses TRBV27 and TRBJ2-6; no clear D. The sequence derives from a woman aged 35 to 49 in good health. Some clones in this sample may be carry-over from other donors' samples. Sequenced input: PBMCs. CDR3: CASSLTGPSSVANVLTF. As DNA, the CDR3 is TGTGCCAGCAGTTTAACCGGCCCCAGCAGTGTGGCCAACGTCCTGACTTTC.